This TCR beta chain was captured in a study of shared clonotypes between healthy human individuals. Sequenced by immunoSEQ multiplex PCR; TCRdb stores in-frame clones only, minus some. The table shows about 1.4 million clones, with roughly 95% occurring only once. Germline-derived CDR1 and CDR2 are MGHRA and YSYEKL. The CDR3 is 15 amino acids. V shed 4 bases and J 6 bases; nucleotides not matched to a gene: 9. The chain is built from TRBV4-1 and TRBJ2-1; TRBD2 matches 7 bases. The sample comprised naive CD4+ T cells sorted from blood. Subset indicated: CD45RA+ positively selected. This TCR came from a young man in good health. CDR3 sequence (DNA): TGCGCCAGCAGCCTTACGCCGGGAGGCCTCAATGAGCAGTTCTTC. Amino acids: CASSLTPGGLNEQFF.